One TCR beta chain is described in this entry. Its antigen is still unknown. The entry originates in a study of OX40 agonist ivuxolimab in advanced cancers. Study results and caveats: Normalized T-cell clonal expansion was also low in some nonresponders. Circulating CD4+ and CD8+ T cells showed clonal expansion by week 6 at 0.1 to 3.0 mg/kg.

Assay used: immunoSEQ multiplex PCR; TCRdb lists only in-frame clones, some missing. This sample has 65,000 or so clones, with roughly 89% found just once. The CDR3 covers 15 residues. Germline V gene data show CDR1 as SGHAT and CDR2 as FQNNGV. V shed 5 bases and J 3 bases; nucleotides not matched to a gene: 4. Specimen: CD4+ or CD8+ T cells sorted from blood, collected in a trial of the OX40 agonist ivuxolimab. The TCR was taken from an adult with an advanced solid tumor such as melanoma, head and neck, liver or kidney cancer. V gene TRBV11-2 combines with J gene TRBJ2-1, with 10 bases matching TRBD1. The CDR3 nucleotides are TGTGCCAGCAGCCGGACAGGGGGTCTCTACAATGAGCAGTTCTTC. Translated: CASSRTGGLYNEQFF.